The rows below give T cell receptor beta chains drawn from one sample of a study of preoperative IRX-2 immunotherapy in early breast cancer. Method: immunoSEQ multiplex PCR; TCRdb's copy keeps in-frame clones and lacks some. Among 30,000 or so clones, 70% to 85% were seen once, and the ten largest hold around 3.1%. This specimen was taken from a patient treated with IRX-2 immunotherapy. These receptors all come from a human donor with breast cancer. The CDR3 runs from the conserved cysteine through the conserved F or W. D genes are given only for firm matches. Clone size appears in some rows only: once, few, many, or a class for an expanded clone.

v_gene: TRBV19; abundance: few; j_gene: TRBJ1-2; d_gene: -; CDR3aa: CASSRSGSFYGYTF; CDR3nt: TGTGCCAGTAGTCGTTCAGGGAGCTTCTATGGCTACACCTTC
v_gene: TRBV22-1; abundance: -; j_gene: TRBJ1-1; d_gene: -; CDR3aa: CASSLSNRGANTEAFF; CDR3nt: TGTGCCAGCAGTTTATCGAACAGGGGTGCGAACACTGAAGCTTTCTTT
v_gene: TRBV15; abundance: -; j_gene: TRBJ2-2; d_gene: TRBD1; CDR3aa: CATSRDPTGAGRSSGELFF; CDR3nt: TGTGCCACCAGCAGAGACCCTACAGGGGCGGGCAGATCTTCCGGGGAGCTGTTTTTT
v_gene: TRBV7-1; abundance: -; j_gene: TRBJ2-1; d_gene: -; CDR3aa: CASSLGPSSYNEQFF; CDR3nt: TGTGCCAGCAGCTTAGGACCCAGCTCCTACAATGAGCAGTTCTTC
v_gene: TRBV12-5; abundance: -; j_gene: TRBJ2-2; d_gene: -; CDR3aa: CASGFSGNTGELFF; CDR3nt: TGTGCTAGTGGTTTCTCGGGGAACACCGGGGAGCTGTTTTTT
v_gene: TRBV6-8; abundance: -; j_gene: TRBJ2-7; d_gene: -; CDR3aa: CASREDGQRTREQYF; CDR3nt: TGTGCCAGCAGAGAAGATGGACAGCGGACGAGGGAGCAGTACTTC
v_gene: TRBV19; abundance: -; j_gene: TRBJ1-5; d_gene: -; CDR3aa: CASSMRWAGNQPQHF; CDR3nt: TGTGCCAGTAGTATGCGTTGGGCAGGGAATCAGCCCCAGCATTTT
v_gene: TRBV19; abundance: -; j_gene: TRBJ1-3; d_gene: -; CDR3aa: CASSIQGTGNTIYF; CDR3nt: TGTGCCAGTAGTATCCAGGGAACTGGAAACACCATATATTTT
v_gene: TRBV5-1; abundance: -; j_gene: TRBJ1-4; d_gene: -; CDR3aa: CASSLDAGWRRPEKLFF; CDR3nt: TGCGCCAGCAGCTTGGATGCGGGGTGGAGGAGACCTGAAAAACTGTTTTTT
v_gene: TRBV7-6; abundance: -; j_gene: TRBJ1-2; d_gene: TRBD1; CDR3aa: CASSLDRRGYGYTF; CDR3nt: TGTGCCAGCAGCTTGGACAGGCGGGGCTATGGCTACACCTTC
v_gene: TRBV7-8; abundance: -; j_gene: TRBJ2-2; d_gene: -; CDR3aa: CASSLFWQDNTGELFF; CDR3nt: TGTGCCAGCAGCCTTTTCTGGCAGGATAACACCGGGGAGCTGTTTTTT
v_gene: TRBV19; abundance: -; j_gene: TRBJ2-7; d_gene: -; CDR3aa: CATAGRLSSYEQYF; CDR3nt: TGTGCCACCGCCGGACGACTTAGCTCCTACGAGCAGTACTTC
v_gene: TRBV6-8; abundance: -; j_gene: TRBJ1-1; d_gene: -; CDR3aa: CASKGLGTEAFF; CDR3nt: TGTGCCAGCAAGGGCCTGGGGACTGAAGCTTTCTTT
v_gene: TRBV6-8; abundance: once; j_gene: TRBJ1-6; d_gene: -; CDR3aa: CASSYSMDSAIYNSPLHF; CDR3nt: TGTGCCAGCAGTTACTCAATGGACAGCGCTATCTATAATTCACCCCTCCACTTT
v_gene: TRBV12-5; abundance: -; j_gene: TRBJ2-1; d_gene: TRBD2; CDR3aa: CASGFATSGTNEQFF; CDR3nt: TGTGCTAGTGGTTTCGCGACTAGCGGGACCAATGAGCAGTTCTTC
v_gene: TRBV5-1; abundance: -; j_gene: TRBJ2-7; d_gene: -; CDR3aa: CASSWQGTAYEQYF; CDR3nt: TGCGCCAGCAGCTGGCAAGGGACCGCCTACGAGCAGTACTTC
v_gene: TRBV6-8; abundance: -; j_gene: TRBJ2-2; d_gene: -; CDR3aa: CASSYTRTGELFF; CDR3nt: TGTGCCAGCAGTTACACGAGGACAGGGGAGCTGTTTTTT
v_gene: TRBV28; abundance: -; j_gene: TRBJ1-1; d_gene: -; CDR3aa: CASSPQGVYTEAFF; CDR3nt: TGTGCCAGCAGCCCCCAGGGCGTCTACACTGAAGCTTTCTTT
v_gene: TRBV30; abundance: few; j_gene: TRBJ1-5; d_gene: -; CDR3aa: CAWSVGGASNQPQHF; CDR3nt: TGTGCCTGGAGTGTTGGTGGGGCTAGCAATCAGCCCCAGCATTTT
v_gene: TRBV7-7; abundance: -; j_gene: TRBJ1-6; d_gene: -; CDR3aa: CASSLDVTYNSPLHF; CDR3nt: TGTGCCAGCAGCTTGGACGTAACTTATAATTCACCCCTCCACTTT
v_gene: TRBV7-1; abundance: -; j_gene: TRBJ2-7; d_gene: -; CDR3aa: CASSSIGGGVQYF; CDR3nt: TGTGCCAGCAGCTCTATAGGAGGAGGGGTCCAGTACTTC
v_gene: TRBV11-3; abundance: -; j_gene: TRBJ1-2; d_gene: TRBD1; CDR3aa: CASSQGTGDLYGYTF; CDR3nt: TGTGCCAGCAGCCAAGGGACAGGGGATCTATATGGCTACACCTTC
v_gene: TRBV11-3; abundance: -; j_gene: TRBJ1-2; d_gene: -; CDR3aa: CASSLGGRPPGGYTF; CDR3nt: TGTGCCAGCAGCTTAGGGGGGAGGCCCCCGGGAGGCTACACCTTC
v_gene: TRBV4-1; abundance: -; j_gene: TRBJ2-7; d_gene: -; CDR3aa: CASSQIGVSRYEQYF; CDR3nt: TGCGCCAGCAGCCAAATCGGAGTGAGCCGCTACGAGCAGTACTTC
v_gene: TRBV28; abundance: -; j_gene: TRBJ1-2; d_gene: -; CDR3aa: CASSPPRGGWRYGYTF; CDR3nt: TGTGCCAGCAGTCCCCCCCGGGGGGGTTGGAGGTATGGCTACACCTTC
v_gene: TRBV30; abundance: -; j_gene: TRBJ2-3; d_gene: -; CDR3aa: CAWSPPAGTKRLRADTQYF; CDR3nt: TGTGCCTGGAGTCCCCCAGCCGGGACCAAACGTTTAAGGGCAGATACGCAGTATTTT
v_gene: TRBV14; abundance: -; j_gene: TRBJ1-6; d_gene: -; CDR3aa: CASSQDRYPPLHF; CDR3nt: TGTGCCAGCAGCCAAGACCGGTATCCACCCCTCCACTTT
v_gene: TRBV12-5; abundance: -; j_gene: TRBJ2-2; d_gene: TRBD2; CDR3aa: CASTVRAGSTGELFF; CDR3nt: TGTGCCAGCACGGTCCGAGCGGGAAGCACCGGGGAGCTGTTTTTT
v_gene: TRBV28; abundance: -; j_gene: TRBJ1-2; d_gene: -; CDR3aa: CASSAPYGIYGYTF; CDR3nt: TGTGCCAGCAGTGCCCCTTACGGAATCTATGGCTACACCTTC
v_gene: TRBV25-1; abundance: once; j_gene: TRBJ2-7; d_gene: TRBD1; CDR3aa: CASRLTGTGGDEQYF; CDR3nt: TGTGCCAGCAGGCTTACCGGGACAGGAGGGGACGAGCAGTACTTC
v_gene: TRBV19; abundance: -; j_gene: TRBJ1-4; d_gene: -; CDR3aa: CASRTTRTHEKLFF; CDR3nt: TGTGCCAGTAGAACCACGAGAACACATGAAAAACTGTTTTTT